This is a list of T cell receptor beta chains from one sample in a study of cytomegalovirus exposure and HLA in healthy donors. Profiling relied on immunoSEQ multiplex PCR, and the TCRdb table lists in-frame clones only, not all of them. Of tens of thousands of clones in the sample, 82% were seen once. Specimen: PBMCs. These receptors were taken from a woman aged 18-29 years in good health and CMV-seropositive. Each CDR3 is given with its conserved first and last residue. The D gene is left open where the match is weak. Rows may omit the clone size; those that give it use once, few, many or a size class.

clone_size: NA
v_call: TRBV6-1
j_call: TRBJ1-5
d_call: NA
cdr3_aa: CASTSDIAPYQPQHF
cdr3_nt: TGTGCCAGCACATCGGACATCGCCCCCTATCAGCCCCAGCATTTT

clone_size: NA
v_call: TRBV12-5
j_call: TRBJ1-3
d_call: TRBD1
cdr3_aa: CASGLALRTGYGNTIYF
cdr3_nt: TGTGCTAGTGGTTTGGCACTACGGACAGGGTACGGAAACACCATATATTTT

clone_size: NA
v_call: TRBV7-2
j_call: TRBJ1-6
d_call: NA
cdr3_aa: CASSFISPGDYNSPLHF
cdr3_nt: TGTGCCAGCAGCTTCATATCGCCAGGCGACTATAATTCACCCCTCCACTTT

clone_size: NA
v_call: TRBV18
j_call: TRBJ1-1
d_call: NA
cdr3_aa: CASSPGVTNTEAFF
cdr3_nt: TGTGCCAGCTCACCAGGAGTTACGAACACTGAAGCTTTCTTT

clone_size: NA
v_call: TRBV18
j_call: TRBJ2-1
d_call: TRBD2
cdr3_aa: CASSGLAGGDEQFF
cdr3_nt: TGTGCCAGCTCCGGACTAGCGGGCGGAGATGAGCAGTTCTTC

clone_size: few
v_call: TRBV7-2
j_call: TRBJ2-1
d_call: TRBD2
cdr3_aa: CASGRLAGVNEQFF
cdr3_nt: TGTGCCAGCGGTAGACTAGCGGGAGTTAATGAGCAGTTCTTC

clone_size: NA
v_call: TRBV19
j_call: TRBJ2-7
d_call: TRBD2
cdr3_aa: CASSLGTSGSYEQYF
cdr3_nt: TGTGCCAGTAGTCTAGGGACTAGCGGGAGCTACGAGCAGTACTTC

clone_size: NA
v_call: TRBV7-8
j_call: TRBJ1-4
d_call: NA
cdr3_aa: CASSLSQGTEKLFF
cdr3_nt: TGTGCCAGCAGCTTAAGTCAGGGGACTGAAAAACTGTTTTTT

clone_size: NA
v_call: TRBV15
j_call: TRBJ2-7
d_call: TRBD1
cdr3_aa: CATSRGTGGGYEQYF
cdr3_nt: TGTGCCACCAGCAGAGGGACAGGGGGTGGATACGAGCAGTACTTC

clone_size: NA
v_call: TRBV7-9
j_call: TRBJ2-1
d_call: NA
cdr3_aa: CASSSNEQFF
cdr3_nt: TGTGCCAGCAGTAGCAATGAGCAGTTCTTC

clone_size: NA
v_call: TRBV11-1
j_call: TRBJ2-2
d_call: TRBD2
cdr3_aa: CASSLGTSPTGELFF
cdr3_nt: TGTGCCAGCAGCTTAGGGACTAGCCCCACCGGGGAGCTGTTTTTT

clone_size: few
v_call: TRBV30
j_call: TRBJ2-7
d_call: TRBD2
cdr3_aa: CACRTSGSYEQYF
cdr3_nt: TGTGCCTGCCGGACTAGCGGGTCCTACGAGCAGTACTTC

clone_size: NA
v_call: TRBV30
j_call: TRBJ1-4
d_call: NA
cdr3_aa: CAWSDSREGEEKLFF
cdr3_nt: TGTGCCTGGAGTGACTCTAGAGAGGGAGAGGAAAAACTGTTTTTT

clone_size: once
v_call: TRBV5-1
j_call: TRBJ2-5
d_call: TRBD1
cdr3_aa: CASSFRTGGHKQETQYF
cdr3_nt: TGCGCCAGCAGTTTCCGCACAGGGGGTCATAAGCAAGAGACCCAGTACTTC

clone_size: NA
v_call: TRBV19
j_call: TRBJ2-1
d_call: TRBD2
cdr3_aa: CASIASTSGLAYNEQFF
cdr3_nt: TGTGCCAGTATAGCGTCCACCTCGGGACTAGCATACAATGAGCAGTTCTTC

clone_size: NA
v_call: TRBV7-3
j_call: TRBJ2-5
d_call: TRBD1
cdr3_aa: CASSTQGAEGETQYF
cdr3_nt: TGTGCCAGCAGCACACAGGGGGCCGAAGGAGAGACCCAGTACTTC

clone_size: NA
v_call: TRBV7-2
j_call: TRBJ2-3
d_call: TRBD2
cdr3_aa: CASSFTSGGLDTQYF
cdr3_nt: TGTGCCAGCAGCTTTACTAGCGGGGGATTGGATACGCAGTATTTT

clone_size: NA
v_call: TRBV12-5
j_call: TRBJ2-7
d_call: TRBD1
cdr3_aa: CASGSTDRGRAYEQYF
cdr3_nt: TGTGCTAGTGGTTCGACTGACAGGGGGCGCGCCTACGAGCAGTACTTC

clone_size: NA
v_call: TRBV18
j_call: TRBJ2-3
d_call: NA
cdr3_aa: CASFERLGTDTQYF
cdr3_nt: TGTGCCAGCTTTGAGCGATTGGGCACAGATACGCAGTATTTT

clone_size: few
v_call: TRBV19
j_call: TRBJ2-3
d_call: TRBD1
cdr3_aa: CATPWSNRGASTDTQYF
cdr3_nt: TGTGCCACCCCATGGTCCAACAGGGGGGCTAGCACAGATACGCAGTATTTT

clone_size: NA
v_call: TRBV19
j_call: TRBJ2-7
d_call: NA
cdr3_aa: CASSIAPGEQYF
cdr3_nt: TGTGCCAGTAGTATAGCACCGGGTGAGCAGTACTTC

clone_size: NA
v_call: TRBV9
j_call: TRBJ2-1
d_call: NA
cdr3_aa: CASSAGTPNEQFF
cdr3_nt: TGTGCCAGCAGCGCCGGGACTCCCAATGAGCAGTTCTTC

clone_size: NA
v_call: TRBV7-9
j_call: TRBJ2-1
d_call: NA
cdr3_aa: CASGKSGSYNEQFF
cdr3_nt: TGTGCCAGCGGGAAGAGCGGCTCCTACAATGAGCAGTTCTTC

clone_size: NA
v_call: TRBV6-5
j_call: TRBJ2-1
d_call: TRBD2
cdr3_aa: CASSRGTRDEQFF
cdr3_nt: TGTGCCAGTTCGCGGGGGACGCGGGATGAGCAGTTCTTC

clone_size: NA
v_call: TRBV6-6
j_call: TRBJ2-1
d_call: TRBD1
cdr3_aa: CASRRPRDRGGNEQFF
cdr3_nt: TGTGCCAGCAGGCGCCCCCGGGACAGGGGTGGGAATGAGCAGTTCTTC

clone_size: NA
v_call: TRBV5-4
j_call: TRBJ1-1
d_call: TRBD1
cdr3_aa: CASSNPGTANTEAFF
cdr3_nt: TGTGCCAGCAGCAACCCCGGGACAGCAAACACTGAAGCTTTCTTT

clone_size: NA
v_call: TRBV6-1
j_call: TRBJ2-1
d_call: TRBD2
cdr3_aa: CASSKTSGTYNEQFF
cdr3_nt: TGTGCCAGCAGCAAGACTAGCGGAACTTACAATGAGCAGTTCTTC

clone_size: NA
v_call: TRBV28
j_call: TRBJ1-1
d_call: NA
cdr3_aa: CASSDPRGIQTEAFF
cdr3_nt: TGTGCCAGCAGTGACCCCCGGGGGATACAGACTGAAGCTTTCTTT

clone_size: NA
v_call: TRBV7-2
j_call: TRBJ2-7
d_call: NA
cdr3_aa: CASSVQFYEQYF
cdr3_nt: TGTGCCAGCAGCGTTCAGTTCTACGAGCAGTACTTC

clone_size: NA
v_call: TRBV7-9
j_call: TRBJ1-1
d_call: NA
cdr3_aa: CASSLEQGAEAFF
cdr3_nt: TGTGCCAGCAGCCTTGAACAGGGAGCTGAAGCTTTCTTT

clone_size: NA
v_call: TRBV29-1
j_call: TRBJ2-1
d_call: NA
cdr3_aa: CSVVPLPGEQFF
cdr3_nt: TGCAGCGTTGTACCCCTCCCAGGGGAGCAGTTCTTC

clone_size: NA
v_call: TRBV29-1
j_call: TRBJ1-2
d_call: NA
cdr3_aa: CSVGRRVHDLYGYTF
cdr3_nt: TGCAGCGTTGGAAGGCGGGTGCATGACCTCTATGGCTACACCTTC

clone_size: NA
v_call: TRBV28
j_call: TRBJ2-5
d_call: TRBD1
cdr3_aa: CASSLPDRGETQYF
cdr3_nt: TGTGCCAGCAGTTTACCGGACAGGGGAGAGACCCAGTACTTC

clone_size: NA
v_call: TRBV7-9
j_call: TRBJ2-7
d_call: TRBD2
cdr3_aa: CASSLVGGTFPSYEQYF
cdr3_nt: TGTGCCAGCAGCTTAGTGGGAGGGACCTTTCCCTCCTACGAGCAGTACTTC

clone_size: NA
v_call: TRBV6-5
j_call: TRBJ1-2
d_call: TRBD1
cdr3_aa: CASSSRGLWYGYTF
cdr3_nt: TGTGCCAGCAGCTCCAGGGGGCTCTGGTATGGCTACACCTTC

clone_size: NA
v_call: TRBV10-3
j_call: TRBJ2-7
d_call: TRBD1
cdr3_aa: CAIRGGQASYEQYF
cdr3_nt: TGTGCCATCAGGGGGGGACAGGCCTCTTACGAGCAGTACTTC

clone_size: NA
v_call: TRBV6-1
j_call: TRBJ2-7
d_call: TRBD2
cdr3_aa: CASPDPGGPLYEQYF
cdr3_nt: TGTGCCAGTCCCGACCCGGGGGGACCGCTCTACGAGCAGTACTTC

clone_size: NA
v_call: TRBV11-3
j_call: TRBJ2-1
d_call: NA
cdr3_aa: CASSPQDWNSSYNEQFF
cdr3_nt: TGTGCCAGCAGCCCCCAGGACTGGAATAGCTCCTACAATGAGCAGTTCTTC